This TCR beta chain was identified in a study of blood T cell repertoires in COVID-19. Study information: Some COVID-19 samples were acute and others convalescent; all came from the United States, Italy and Spain. PBMCs, B-cell-depleted T cells, or T cells were the source of the cDNA or gDNA that made up the material.

Trimming cost V 2 bases and J 7 bases; bases outside gene matches: 7. This CDR3 comprises 14 residues. In germline, CDR1 is SGHRS, CDR2 YFSETQ. TCRdb's copy holds only in-frame clones and misses some; the assay was immunoSEQ multiplex PCR. The table has 350,000 to 450,000 clones, around 89% seen once; the top ten hold roughly 1.1%. Across 20 to 25 US areas, participants ranged in age from roughly 18 to 89 years. This chain uses TRBV5-1 with TRBJ2-7, with 9 nucleotides matching TRBD1. The sample taken for sequencing was PBMCs or T cells enriched from blood (not recorded which). The clonotype originates from a man between 25 and 39 years old who had recovered from COVID-19. The CDR3 DNA is TGCGCCAGCAGCTTACAGGGGGCCCAAGGTGAGCAGTACTTC. Translation gives CASSLQGAQGEQYF.